Reported below is one TCR beta chain. This sample was included in a study of blood T cell repertoires in COVID-19. Study details: Some COVID-19 samples were acute and others convalescent; all came from the United States, Italy and Spain.

Trimming took 10 bases from V and 7 from J; bases not matched to a gene: 12. Germline values: CDR1 SGHTA, CDR2 FQGNSA. This CDR3 is built from 14 residues. As originally analysed: Reference gene primers were amplified, and this amplification served to estimate nucleated cell counts. Profiled with immunoSEQ multiplex PCR; TCRdb holds only in-frame clones, not every one. The V and J calls and clone size were taken over from that table, and D and trimming were inferred from the DNA. The table lists about 46,000 clones, 80% to 90% of them singletons. The chain couples TRBV7-2 to TRBJ2-3, with TRBD2 identical over 9 bases. The sequence was obtained from a human donor in a cohort sampled during active COVID-19. The donor label of this sample is uncertain. The source material was peripheral blood. The CDR3 sequence is CATAAGGPLNTQYF. Written as DNA, the CDR3 is TGTGCCACGGCGGCGGGGGGGCCATTAAATACGCAGTATTTT.